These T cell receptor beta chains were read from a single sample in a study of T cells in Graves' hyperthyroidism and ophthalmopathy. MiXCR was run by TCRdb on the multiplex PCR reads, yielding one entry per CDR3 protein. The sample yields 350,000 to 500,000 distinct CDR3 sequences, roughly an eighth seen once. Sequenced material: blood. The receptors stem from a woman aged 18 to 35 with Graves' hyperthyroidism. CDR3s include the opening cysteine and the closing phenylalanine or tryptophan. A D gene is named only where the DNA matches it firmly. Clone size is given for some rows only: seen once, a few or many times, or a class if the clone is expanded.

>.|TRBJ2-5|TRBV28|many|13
TGTGCCAGCAGACACAGGGTGGAGGAGACCCAGTACTTC
CASRHRVEETQYF
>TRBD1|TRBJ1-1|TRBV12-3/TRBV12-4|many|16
TGTGCCAGCAGTTTCCCGGGCCGAATAAGGACAGGAGAAGCTTTCTTT
CASSFPGRIRTGEAFF
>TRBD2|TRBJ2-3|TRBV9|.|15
TGTGCCAGCAGCTTAGTGCTAGCGGGATCAGATACGCAGTATTTT
CASSLVLAGSDTQYF
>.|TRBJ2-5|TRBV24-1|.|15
TGTGCCACCAGTGATTTCAGGAGGGAAAAAGAGACCCAGTACTTC
CATSDFRREKETQYF
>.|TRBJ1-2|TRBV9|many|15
TGTGCCAGCAGCGTAGAGGGCAGTGCTAACTATGGCTACACCTTC
CASSVEGSANYGYTF
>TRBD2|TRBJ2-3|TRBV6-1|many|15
TGTGCCAGCAGACTTACTAGCGGTAGCACAGATACGCAGTATTTT
CASRLTSGSTDTQYF
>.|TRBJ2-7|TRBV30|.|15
TGTGCCTGGGGGACTCGAGCGGGCTCTGCAAACGAGCAGTACTTC
CAWGTRAGSANEQYF
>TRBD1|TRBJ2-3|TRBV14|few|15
TGTGCCAGCAGCCGAAGACAGGGTAGCGCAGATACGCAGTATTTT
CASSRRQGSADTQYF
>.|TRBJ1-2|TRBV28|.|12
TGTGCCAGCAGCGCCGGACTCTATGGCTACACCTTC
CASSAGLYGYTF
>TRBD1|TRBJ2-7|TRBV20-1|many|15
TGCAGTGCTAGTGGGTGGGGACAGGGGACTGACGAGCAGTACTTC
CSASGWGQGTDEQYF
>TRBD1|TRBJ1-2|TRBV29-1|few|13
TGCAGCGTTTCCACAGGGGCGCCTCCTGGCTACACCTTC
CSVSTGAPPGYTF
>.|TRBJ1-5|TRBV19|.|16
TGTGCCAGTAGTATCACGGGACATCCTAGCAATCAGCCCCAGCATTTT
CASSITGHPSNQPQHF
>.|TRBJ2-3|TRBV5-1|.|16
TGCGCCAGCAGCTTGGAGGACCACCCCCGGACAGATACGCAGTATTTT
CASSLEDHPRTDTQYF
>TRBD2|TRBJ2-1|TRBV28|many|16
TGTGCCAGCAGTTTATACGTGCTAGCGGGAGTTTTCGAGCAGTTCTTC
CASSLYVLAGVFEQFF
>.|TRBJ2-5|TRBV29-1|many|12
TGCAGCGTTGAAAGCGTACAAGAGACCCAGTACTTC
CSVESVQETQYF
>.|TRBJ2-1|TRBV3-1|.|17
TGTGCCAGCAGCCAAGAGAAGGTTGGGTTTAGAATCAATGAGCAGTTCTTC
CASSQEKVGFRINEQFF
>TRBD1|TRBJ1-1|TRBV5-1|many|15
TGCGCCAGCAGCTCCGGCGGGACAGGGCTCACTGAAGCTTTCTTT
CASSSGGTGLTEAFF
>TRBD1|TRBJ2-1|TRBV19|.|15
TGTGCCAGCACTAGTACCGGGACAGTAAAGAATGAGCAGTTCTTC
CASTSTGTVKNEQFF
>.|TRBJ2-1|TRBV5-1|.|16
TGCGCCAGCAGCTTGGGGCCGGGACTGGGCTACAATGAGCAGTTCTTC
CASSLGPGLGYNEQFF
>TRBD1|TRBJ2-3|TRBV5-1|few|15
TGCGCCAGCAGCTTGTTGGGGACAGGGGGTGATACGCAGTATTTT
CASSLLGTGGDTQYF
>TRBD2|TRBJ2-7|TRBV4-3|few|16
TGCGCCAGCAGCCAAGATCTAGCGGGATATGCCTACGAGCAGTACTTC
CASSQDLAGYAYEQYF
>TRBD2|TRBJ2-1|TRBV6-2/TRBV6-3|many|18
TGTGCCAGCACCCAGGAGACTAGCGGGAGTCTTTACTACAATGAGCAGTTCTTC
CASTQETSGSLYYNEQFF
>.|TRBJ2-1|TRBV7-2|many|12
TGTGCCAGCAGCGATCGACCCTCCGGGCAGTTCTTC
CASSDRPSGQFF
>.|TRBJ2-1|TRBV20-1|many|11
TGCAGTGCTAGTTCCGAGAATGAGCAGTTCTTC
CSASSENEQFF
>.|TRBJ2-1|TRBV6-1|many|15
TGTGCCAGCAGCCACCTGAGGGGCCCCTACAATGAGCAGTTCTTC
CASSHLRGPYNEQFF
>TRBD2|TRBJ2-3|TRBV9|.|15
TGTGCCAGCAGCCCACGAGGGCTAGCGGGAGATACGCAGTATTTT
CASSPRGLAGDTQYF
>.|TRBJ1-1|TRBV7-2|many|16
TGTGCCAGCAGCTTAGGTCCCGGGACCGTCAACACTGAAGCTTTCTTT
CASSLGPGTVNTEAFF
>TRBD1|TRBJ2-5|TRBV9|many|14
TGTGCCAGCAGCGTAGAGACAGGGTGGGAGACCCAGTACTTC
CASSVETGWETQYF
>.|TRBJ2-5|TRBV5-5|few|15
TGTGCCAGCAGCATAGACACTTCGTACCAAGAGACCCAGTACTTC
CASSIDTSYQETQYF
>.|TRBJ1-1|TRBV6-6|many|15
TGTGCCAGCAGTTACTCAACGAGGGGTGACACTGAAGCTTTCTTT
CASSYSTRGDTEAFF
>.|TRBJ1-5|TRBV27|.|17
TGTGCCAGCAGTTTAAGGGGCGAGGGTGATCCCAATCAGCCCCAGCATTTT
CASSLRGEGDPNQPQHF
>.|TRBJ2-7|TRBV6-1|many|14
TGTGCCAGCAGTGAAGCGAGGGGGAAGGAGGAGCAGTACTTC
CASSEARGKEEQYF
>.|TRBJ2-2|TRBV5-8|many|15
TGTGCCAGCAGCCCTGATAGTTCGAACACCGGGGAGCTGTTTTTT
CASSPDSSNTGELFF
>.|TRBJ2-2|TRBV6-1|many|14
TGTGCCAGCATCCCCGGCTCGAACACCGGGGAGCTGTTTTTT
CASIPGSNTGELFF
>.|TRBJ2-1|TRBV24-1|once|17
TGTGCCACCAGTGGCTCTGGAGAGCGGATCTACTACAATGAGCAGTTCTTC
CATSGSGERIYYNEQFF
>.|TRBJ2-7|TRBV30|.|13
TGTGCCTGGAGTGGCGCGATGTACGACGAGCAGTACTTC
CAWSGAMYDEQYF
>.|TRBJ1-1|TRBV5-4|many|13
TGTGCCAGCAGCTTGGAGAGTGACACTGAAGCTTTCTTT
CASSLESDTEAFF
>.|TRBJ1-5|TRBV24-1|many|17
TGTGCCACCAGTGACCCCTCCGGGGGCCCCGCCAATCAGCCCCAGCATTTT
CATSDPSGGPANQPQHF
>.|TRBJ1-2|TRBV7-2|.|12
TGTGCCAGCAGCACCTGGATCTATGGCTACACCTTC
CASSTWIYGYTF
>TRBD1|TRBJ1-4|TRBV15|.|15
TGTGCCACCAGCAGAGTAGACAGGGAGGGGGAAAAACTGTTTTTT
CATSRVDREGEKLFF
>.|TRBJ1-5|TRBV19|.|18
TGTGCCAGTAGTAACCCGAGGGACTGGTCAGGGATTGTTCAGCCCCAGCATTTT
CASSNPRDWSGIVQPQHF
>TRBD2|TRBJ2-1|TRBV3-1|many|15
TGTGCCAGCAGCCAAGTCCGGGGGGGCTACAATGAGCAGTTCTTC
CASSQVRGGYNEQFF
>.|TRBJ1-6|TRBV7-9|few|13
TGTGCCAGCAGCCAAGTCCAGGATTCACCCCTCCACTTT
CASSQVQDSPLHF